This paragraph covers one T cell receptor beta chain sequence. Germline V gene lookup returns CDR1 SGHRS and CDR2 YFSETQ. V was pared by 4 bases and J by 3 bases, with 14 bases between. This CDR3 spans 14 amino acids. These data belong to a study of T cell changes during pregnancy in multiple sclerosis. Using immunoSEQ multiplex PCR, the repertoire was profiled, and TCRdb retains in-frame clones only, with some absent. The sample shows approximately 40,000 clones, more than 85% of them seen only once. The sample here was CD8+ T cells from peripheral blood mononuclear cells, taken in the third trimester of pregnancy. This receptor was identified in a female donor with multiple sclerosis, enrolled in a pregnancy study. The gene calls are TRBV5-1 and TRBJ2-7, with a possible D match to TRBD1 (6 bases). The CDR3 nucleotides read TGCGCCAGCAGCCAGCACAGGGCGAGCTACGAGCAGTACTTC. It translates to CASSQHRASYEQYF. Based on the CDR3 plus reference TRBV5-1 and TRBJ2-7, the full variable domain is KAGVTQTPRYLIKTRGQQVTLSCSPISGHRSVSWYQQTPGQGLQFLFEYFSETQRNKGNFPGRFSGRQFSNSRSEMNVSTLELGDSALYLCASSQHRASYEQYFGPGTRLTVT.